This T cell receptor (beta chain) was sequenced for a study of tumor-infiltrating lymphocytes in primary liver carcinoma (TCRdb year 2017). Background for the entire study: Surgical resection was performed in China between November 2015 and early 2016 on a handful of patients with histopathologically diagnosed primary liver carcinoma. Tumors of the five patients were stage T1-T3 N0M0 with maximum diameters of roughly 4.2 to 11 cm. TCRbeta repertoire sequencing, expression microarrays and whole-exome sequencing were combined in the study across five regions of each liver tumor, with adjacent normal tissue and blood also included. Technical replicate repertoires showed high reproducibility, with mean shared-clone rates roughly 0.89 and correlation coefficients above 0.98. TCRbeta repertoire sequencing covered about 35 specimens from 5 patients: 25 tumor regions, 5 adjacent noncancerous liver tissues and 5 peripheral blood samples. Of the five patients (three men and two women, aged 30 to 69 years), four had hepatocellular carcinoma and one had combined HCC and intrahepatic cholangiocarcinoma. Each sample produced about 3.65 to 7.5 million productive TCRbeta reads, and read depth showed no significant difference between tissue types. The paper as a whole reports these results and caveats: With just 4 or 5 patients in the study, the authors point out that the findings should be validated in a larger study. Because only the TCR beta chain was sequenced and unpaired alpha chains were not captured, true repertoire diversity is likely underestimated. Compared with blood, tumors had a significantly larger share of the repertoire taken up by the top 250 clones (p = 0.039). Bulk unsorted samples precluded comparing CD4+ and CD8+ T cell repertoires. Repertoire overlap was found to be higher between tumor regions (mean approximately 35%) than between tumor-adjacent (about 17%) or tumor-blood (roughly 15%) pairs, consistent with antigen-driven expansion.

The trim is 6 bases for V and 4 bases for J, with a gap of 8 bases between the germline ends. The germline V gene supplies CDR1 MDHEN and CDR2 SYDVKM. The CDR3 runs 12 amino acids, cysteine and phenylalanine included. Only CDR3 DNA is held: 36 bases, read in frame from base 1. Starting from approximately 460 ng total RNA, TCRbeta-specific cDNA was produced by reverse transcription with a constant-region primer and ProtoScript II reverse transcriptase. Three nested multiplex PCR rounds, following a slightly modified ARM-PCR procedure, were used to build the TCRbeta libraries. Each of the first two PCR rounds ran for approximately 10 cycles using multiplex TRBV1-TRBV30 forward primers together with a Cbeta reverse primer. Sample barcodes and Illumina adapters were attached in a final 25-cycle PCR using Deep VentR polymerase. Amplicons of 200-500 bp were gel-purified with a QIAquick gel extraction kit before sequencing. The TCRbeta amplicons were sequenced with 250-bp paired-end reads on an Illumina HiSeq 2500. The source study handled its data this way. Reads were quality-trimmed with Trimmomatic v0.33, and paired reads were merged with FLASH v1.2.11 to recover full CDR3 sequences. V, D and J germline segments were assigned to the rearranged TCRbeta sequences by MiGEC v1.2.1b. Clonotype statistics and Shannon-Wiener diversity indices were calculated with VDJtools v1.0.0. To cut down on sampling bias, every analysis after diversity analysis relied on just the 250 most abundant clonotypes from each sample. TCRdb trimmed public reads at Q25 via fastp, called clones via MiXCR and kept in-frame beta chains. Entries are consolidated by CDR3 protein sequence, retaining the most common genes and DNA. The V and J calls, along with clone size, are taken from TCRdb and not from the paper's own processing. The sample yields around 210,000 distinct CDR3 sequences; 65% were counted once. Roughly 6.4% of the sample is in the top ten clones.

Regarding this clonotype: The specificity of this receptor is unknown. A much larger clone differs by one base, so this may be a read error.

Blood RNA was extracted from unsorted whole blood with TRIzol reagent; germline DNA came from the DNeasy Blood & Tissue kit. At the time of sampling, the patients had chronic HBV infection and had not received any treatment. Around 3.9 milliliters of peripheral blood were collected into K2EDTA tubes before surgery. This receptor chain uses TRBV28 and TRBJ2-3, with no reliable assignment of the D segment. The specimen was peripheral blood. This receptor was taken from a woman aged 55-75 years with primary liver carcinoma and hepatitis B virus infection. The nucleotide sequence is given as TGTGCCAGCAGAGGTGGGGCAGATACGCAGTATTTT. The encoded protein is CASRGGADTQYF.